This T cell receptor (beta chain) was sequenced during a study of graft-versus-host responses after intestinal transplantation. This table comes from immunoSEQ multiplex PCR, and its TCRdb copy is limited to in-frame clones, with some not included. The sample has 90,000 to 150,000 clones; around 93% are singletons. Looked up from germline, CDR1 is GTSNPN and CDR2 is SVGIG (reference sequence). V was clipped by 0 bases and J by 9 bases, with 17 bases between them. This CDR3 is 15 amino acids long. As concerns this clone: The antigen remains undetermined.

The input for sequencing was unstimulated CD4+ T cells sorted from spleen or lymph node cells, taken before intestinal transplant. The sequence was obtained from a human donor who received an intestinal transplant. This chain uses TRBV30 with TRBJ1-4, with a weak D call TRBD1 (6 bases). CDR3 nucleotides: TGTGCCTGGAGTGTACAGGGACACCGTGGGAAAAAACTGTTTTTT. Its translation is CAWSVQGHRGKKLFF. The full variable domain, completed using reference TRBV30 and TRBJ1-4, is SQTIHQWPATLVQPVGSPLSLECTVEGTSNPNLYWYRQAAGRGLQLLFYSVGIGQISSEVPQNLSASRPQDRQFILSSKKLLLSDSGFYLCAWSVQGHRGKKLFFGSGTQLSVL.